This is a list of T cell receptor beta chains from one sample in a study of shared clonotypes between healthy human individuals. TCRdb keeps only in-frame clones here, not all; method: immunoSEQ multiplex PCR. The sample lists some 500,000 clones, about 96% occurring once. Sequencing was done on a sample of naive CD4+ T cells sorted from blood. These receptors originate from a woman younger than 45 in good health. The CDR3 runs from the conserved cysteine through the conserved F or W. The order of the fields is CDR3 DNA, CDR3 protein, V gene, J gene, clone size, D gene. D genes are given only for firm matches. Some rows mark clone size as missing; the rest say once, few, many or name a class of expanded clone.

cdr3_nt: TGTGCCAGCAGTTTAGGCGCCAGGGAGGAAAAACTGTTTTTT
cdr3_aa: CASSLGAREEKLFF
v_call: TRBV6-5
j_call: TRBJ1-4
clone_size: NA
d_call: NA

cdr3_nt: TGTGCCAGCAGGGACTGGAGCTCCTACAATGAGCAGTTCTTC
cdr3_aa: CASRDWSSYNEQFF
v_call: TRBV2
j_call: TRBJ2-1
clone_size: NA
d_call: NA

cdr3_nt: TGTGCCAGCAGCGACGCTGGACAGGGGGAACCCGAGCAGTACTTC
cdr3_aa: CASSDAGQGEPEQYF
v_call: TRBV6-6
j_call: TRBJ2-7
clone_size: NA
d_call: TRBD1

cdr3_nt: TGTGCCAGTAGTAACGGGAACTATGGCTACACCTTC
cdr3_aa: CASSNGNYGYTF
v_call: TRBV19
j_call: TRBJ1-2
clone_size: few
d_call: NA

cdr3_nt: TGCGCCAGCAGCTCTCAGGGATCCGGCGGGGAGCTGTTTTTT
cdr3_aa: CASSSQGSGGELFF
v_call: TRBV5-1
j_call: TRBJ2-2
clone_size: NA
d_call: NA

cdr3_nt: TGCGCCAGCAGCTTGGAGGGGATGAACACTGAAGCTTTCTTT
cdr3_aa: CASSLEGMNTEAFF
v_call: TRBV5-1
j_call: TRBJ1-1
clone_size: NA
d_call: NA

cdr3_nt: TGTGCCAGTAGTACCTGGCGGACTAGCGGGAGGAAGGGATTTGAGACCCAGTACTTC
cdr3_aa: CASSTWRTSGRKGFETQYF
v_call: TRBV19
j_call: TRBJ2-5
clone_size: NA
d_call: TRBD2

cdr3_nt: TGCGCCAGCAGCAAGGGACTACGCGGGGAGCTGTTTTTT
cdr3_aa: CASSKGLRGELFF
v_call: TRBV5-1
j_call: TRBJ2-2
clone_size: NA
d_call: TRBD2

cdr3_nt: TGTGCCAGCAGTGAAAGTCCCCGGGGCGAGCAGTACTTC
cdr3_aa: CASSESPRGEQYF
v_call: TRBV2
j_call: TRBJ2-7
clone_size: NA
d_call: NA

cdr3_nt: TGTGCCATCAGTAGACAGGGCCCGACCTACAATGAGCAGTTCTTC
cdr3_aa: CAISRQGPTYNEQFF
v_call: TRBV10-3
j_call: TRBJ2-1
clone_size: NA
d_call: TRBD1

cdr3_nt: TGCGCCAGCAGCTTGTGGGCTAGCGGGAATCATGAGCAGTTCTTC
cdr3_aa: CASSLWASGNHEQFF
v_call: TRBV5-1
j_call: TRBJ2-1
clone_size: once
d_call: TRBD2

cdr3_nt: TGTGCCAGGACGTCCGAGCCGGGGGGCCCGGGAAATCAGCCCCAGCATTTT
cdr3_aa: CARTSEPGGPGNQPQHF
v_call: TRBV5-3
j_call: TRBJ1-5
clone_size: NA
d_call: NA

cdr3_nt: TGTGCCAGCAGCTTAGGGGTGGGAGGGCCCACAGATACGCAGTATTTT
cdr3_aa: CASSLGVGGPTDTQYF
v_call: TRBV7-7
j_call: TRBJ2-3
clone_size: NA
d_call: TRBD2

cdr3_nt: TGTGCCAGCACCATGGATGTGACCCCCTACGAGCAGTACTTC
cdr3_aa: CASTMDVTPYEQYF
v_call: TRBV11-2
j_call: TRBJ2-7
clone_size: NA
d_call: NA

cdr3_nt: TGTGCCAGCAGCCCCTCCTTAACATGGGGACAGGGGTACGAGCAGTACTTC
cdr3_aa: CASSPSLTWGQGYEQYF
v_call: TRBV7-9
j_call: TRBJ2-7
clone_size: NA
d_call: TRBD1

cdr3_nt: TGTGCCAGCAGCGTAGACAGGGAGTACGCAGATACGCAGTATTTT
cdr3_aa: CASSVDREYADTQYF
v_call: TRBV2
j_call: TRBJ2-3
clone_size: NA
d_call: TRBD1

cdr3_nt: TGCGCCAGCAGCTTGGGTTTGAGAGCGGCCCCACTAAGAGCTTTCTTT
cdr3_aa: CASSLGLRAAPLRAFF
v_call: TRBV5-1
j_call: TRBJ1-1
clone_size: once
d_call: NA

cdr3_nt: TGTGCCAGCTCACCCACAGGGATTGAGGACACTGAAGCTTTCTTT
cdr3_aa: CASSPTGIEDTEAFF
v_call: TRBV18
j_call: TRBJ1-1
clone_size: NA
d_call: NA

cdr3_nt: TGCGCCAGCAGCCACTTTCCCAGGGGTGGGTGGACAGATACGCAGTATTTT
cdr3_aa: CASSHFPRGGWTDTQYF
v_call: TRBV4-1
j_call: TRBJ2-3
clone_size: NA
d_call: NA

cdr3_nt: TGTGCCAGCAGCCGGACAGGGAGCGGGAACTTCGACGAGCAGTACTTC
cdr3_aa: CASSRTGSGNFDEQYF
v_call: TRBV28
j_call: TRBJ2-7
clone_size: NA
d_call: NA

cdr3_nt: TGTGCCAGTAGTGTTTCCGGGACGGGACGGGAAAAACTGTTTTTT
cdr3_aa: CASSVSGTGREKLFF
v_call: TRBV19
j_call: TRBJ1-4
clone_size: NA
d_call: NA

cdr3_nt: TGTGCCAGCAGTAAAAACAGGGGCAACGAAAAACTGTTTTTT
cdr3_aa: CASSKNRGNEKLFF
v_call: TRBV7-9
j_call: TRBJ1-4
clone_size: once
d_call: TRBD1

cdr3_nt: TGTGCCAGCAGTTACTCCGGAACTAACTATGGCTACACCTTC
cdr3_aa: CASSYSGTNYGYTF
v_call: TRBV6-6
j_call: TRBJ1-2
clone_size: NA
d_call: NA

cdr3_nt: TGTGCCAGCAGCTTATATATCGAGGGGACTAACTATGGCTACACCTTC
cdr3_aa: CASSLYIEGTNYGYTF
v_call: TRBV7-8
j_call: TRBJ1-2
clone_size: NA
d_call: NA

cdr3_nt: TGTGCCAGCAGCCGAACTGGATCCGCCCGGCCCATATATTTT
cdr3_aa: CASSRTGSARPIYF
v_call: TRBV7-9
j_call: TRBJ1-3
clone_size: NA
d_call: NA

cdr3_nt: TGCAGTGCTAGTATCCAGGCGCAGTATTTT
cdr3_aa: CSASIQAQYF
v_call: TRBV20-1
j_call: TRBJ2-3
clone_size: NA
d_call: NA

cdr3_nt: TGTGCCAGTAGTATGGTTGTCGGCACTGAAGCTTTCTTT
cdr3_aa: CASSMVVGTEAFF
v_call: TRBV19
j_call: TRBJ1-1
clone_size: NA
d_call: NA

cdr3_nt: TGTGCCAGCAGTTCCCAGGGTGAGGGCCCATCTGGGGCCAACGTCCTGACTTTC
cdr3_aa: CASSSQGEGPSGANVLTF
v_call: TRBV28
j_call: TRBJ2-6
clone_size: NA
d_call: NA

cdr3_nt: TGCGCCAGCAGCCAAGATTACCCAACCACAGGGATCCAAGAGACCCAGTACTTC
cdr3_aa: CASSQDYPTTGIQETQYF
v_call: TRBV4-1
j_call: TRBJ2-5
clone_size: NA
d_call: NA

cdr3_nt: TGTGCCTGGAGTGTAAACCCCAGCGGTGAGCAGTACTTC
cdr3_aa: CAWSVNPSGEQYF
v_call: TRBV30
j_call: TRBJ2-7
clone_size: NA
d_call: NA

cdr3_nt: TGTGCCAGCAGAAGGGGAATGACAGATACGCAGTATTTT
cdr3_aa: CASRRGMTDTQYF
v_call: TRBV28
j_call: TRBJ2-3
clone_size: NA
d_call: NA

cdr3_nt: TGTGCCAGCAGCTTAGTCGGCTTAAGTGGAAACACCATATATTTT
cdr3_aa: CASSLVGLSGNTIYF
v_call: TRBV7-8
j_call: TRBJ1-3
clone_size: NA
d_call: NA

cdr3_nt: TGCAGCGGGACTAGCGGGAGGAGTAGCAACGAGCAGTACTTC
cdr3_aa: CSGTSGRSSNEQYF
v_call: TRBV29-1
j_call: TRBJ2-7
clone_size: NA
d_call: TRBD2

cdr3_nt: TGTGCCAGCAGTGTGGAAGTAGCGGGGTCCGAGCAGTACTTC
cdr3_aa: CASSVEVAGSEQYF
v_call: TRBV2
j_call: TRBJ2-7
clone_size: NA
d_call: TRBD2

cdr3_nt: TGTGCCAGCAGTTATAGGGATCGCTCCTACAATGAGCAGTTCTTC
cdr3_aa: CASSYRDRSYNEQFF
v_call: TRBV6-5
j_call: TRBJ2-1
clone_size: NA
d_call: NA

cdr3_nt: TGCGCCAGCAGCCAACCGACTAGCGGGAGTTTCAGTGTCACCGGGGAGCTGTTTTTT
cdr3_aa: CASSQPTSGSFSVTGELFF
v_call: TRBV4-1
j_call: TRBJ2-2
clone_size: NA
d_call: TRBD2

cdr3_nt: TGTGCCAGCATCTCACCCCAGACACCAGGCTCCTACGAGCAGTACTTC
cdr3_aa: CASISPQTPGSYEQYF
v_call: TRBV28
j_call: TRBJ2-7
clone_size: NA
d_call: NA